This TCR beta chain was recorded in a study of early T cells in non-severe SARS-CoV-2 infection. At the level of the study: Sequenced material consisted of bulk RNA (from unsorted whole blood), and chains were unpaired. Study-wide findings and caveats: VDJdb matching favored anti-spike CD8 responses, missing private and CD4 specificities.

This clonotype was counted between two and nine times. Its target is not known. Individual cDNA molecules received unique molecular identifiers during library preparation. TCRdb re-called the 5' RACE reads with MiXCR, one entry per CDR3 protein. The sample lists roughly 57,000 distinct CDR3 sequences, 9.5% to 15% seen once, with 1.2% to 1.5% in the top ten. Trimming pared 3 bases from V and 2 bases from J, leaving 15 bases between. The CDR3 loop spans 16 amino acids. CDR1 KGHSH and CDR2 LQKENI come from the germline V gene. The chain links TRBV18 to TRBJ2-3; tentatively, D is TRBD2 (6 bases). Sequenced sample: whole blood. This receptor was taken from an adult who was a healthcare worker with PCR-confirmed SARS-CoV-2 infection or an uninfected control (not recorded which). The CDR3, as DNA: TGTGCCAGCTCACCCTTGGGACTGCTGGCCACAGATACGCAGTATTTT. Protein product: CASSPLGLLATDTQYF. The whole variable domain, remainder taken from reference TRBV18 and TRBJ2-3, is NAGVMQNPRHLVRRRGQEARLRCSPMKGHSHVYWYRQLPEEGLKFMVYLQKENIIDESGMPKERFSAEFPKEGPSILRIQQVVRGDSAAYFCASSPLGLLATDTQYFGPGTRLTVL.